This TCR beta chain was sequenced during a study of cytomegalovirus exposure and HLA in healthy donors. At the level of the study: Some 200 million T cells yielded approximately 110 million unique TCR beta sequences in earlier analysis. General study findings and limits: Analyses of presence/absence relied on an assumption of roughly uniform sequencing depth across donors. The study labeled 164 TCR beta chains cytomegalovirus-associated.

CDR1 and CDR2 from the germline V gene are SGHAT and FQNNGV. The CDR3 is made up of 12 amino acids. Trimming removed 5 bases from V and 5 bases from J, with 9 bases in between. Regarding this clone: Its specificity is unknown.

Both 60 Vbeta primers and 13 Jbeta primers went into the PCR. TCRdb's table, derived via immunoSEQ multiplex PCR, lists solely in-frame clones and lacks some. The sample lists under 150,000 clones; over 70% were seen once. The chain recombines TRBV11-2 with TRBJ2-5; D possibly corresponds to TRBD2 (5 bases). This TCR derives from a woman aged 40 to 50 in good health and CMV-seronegative. Specimen: PBMCs. This CDR3 reads CASSKRFETQYF. The CDR3 bases are TGTGCCAGCAGCAAGCGGTTTGAGACCCAGTACTTC.